This T cell receptor (beta chain) was sequenced during a study of technical replicates of blood from several donors (TCRdb year 2017). Receptor libraries were prepared by the immunoSEQ multiplex PCR assay. TCRdb stores this immuneACCESS table with in-frame sequences only. Part of the clones is absent; in the studies checked, under half of the shortfall reflects unresolved V genes, and no reason is known for the rest. Recorded for this sample are more than 65,000 clones; 92% of them occurred a single time. In total, the top ten clones hold roughly 0.41% of the sample. Concerning this clone itself: This clone's antigen is unknown. Base qualities were left out, and no much larger clone turns up one base away.

From cysteine to phenylalanine, the CDR3 is 15 amino acids long. Only the CDR3 DNA stays, 45 bases, in frame from base 1. The germline V and J ends show losses of 7 bases and 3 bases respectively, and no gene match explains 7 bases of the junction. Per the germline V gene (reference sequence), MNHEY is the CDR1 and SMNVEV is the CDR2. The receptor was isolated from a human donor in good health. The V and J segments used are TRBV27 and TRBJ2-3; TRBD2 lines up with 10 middle nucleotides. The specimen was T cells isolated from PBMCs. Read as DNA, the sequence is TGTGCCAGCACCCTCCTAGCGGGAGTAACAGATACGCAGTATTTT. Translation gives CASTLLAGVTDTQYF.